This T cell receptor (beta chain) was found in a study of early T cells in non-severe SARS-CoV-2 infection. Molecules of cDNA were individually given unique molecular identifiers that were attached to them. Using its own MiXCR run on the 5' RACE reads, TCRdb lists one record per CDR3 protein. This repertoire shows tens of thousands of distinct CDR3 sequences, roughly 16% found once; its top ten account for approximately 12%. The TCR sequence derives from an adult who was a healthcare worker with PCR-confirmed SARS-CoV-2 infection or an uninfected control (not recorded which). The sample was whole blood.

CDR3 bases: TGTGCCAGCAGGGAACAGGGATCCTACGAGCAGTACTTC. It encodes CASREQGSYEQYF. The V call is TRBV28, the J call TRBJ2-7; a weak D match, TRBD1 (6 bases). Germline V lookup: CDR1 MDHEN, CDR2 SYDVKM. This CDR3 is built from 13 residues. V dropped 6 bases and J dropped 1 base, with 10 bases sitting between them.